Following are 14 T cell receptor beta chains from one sample sequenced in a study of cytomegalovirus exposure and HLA in healthy donors. The PCR made use of 60 Vbeta and 13 Jbeta primers. Here immunoSEQ multiplex PCR was the method, and the copy in TCRdb shows in-frame clones only, minus some. The sample includes more than 150,000 clones, approximately 84% of them seen just once. The sample was PBMCs. These receptors all come from a boy aged 5 to 17 in good health and CMV-seronegative.

J is TRBJ1-1 and V is TRBV5-4; D call uncertain. Germline assignment: CDR1 SGHNT and CDR2 YYREEE (reference sequence). This CDR3 region has 14 residues. Trimming cost V 4 bases and J 2 bases, with 12 bases left between them. The CDR3 protein is CASSPGLTNTEAFF. The CDR3, as DNA: TGTGCCAGCAGCCCCGGACTGACAAACACTGAAGCTTTCTTT. The full variable domain, rest sourced from reference TRBV5-4 and TRBJ1-1, is ETGVTQSPTHLIKTRGQQVTLRCSSQSGHNTVSWYQQALGQGPQFIFQYYREEENGRGNFPPRFSGLQFPNYSSELNVNALELDDSALYLCASSPGLTNTEAFFGQGTRLTVV.

The chain uses TRBV7-2 and TRBJ1-2; D is undetermined. This CDR3 has 14 residues. V lost 6 bases to trimming and J lost 4 bases, with 15 bases between them. From germline, CDR1 is SGHTA and CDR2 FQGNSA. This CDR3 is CASRPPGRAYGYTF. The DNA of the CDR3 is TGTGCCAGCAGGCCCCCGGGGAGGGCCTATGGCTACACCTTC.

The rearrangement links TRBV7-9 to TRBJ2-3; 11 positions match TRBD2. Germline V gene data show CDR1 as SEHNR and CDR2 as FQNEAQ (reference sequence). V trimming: 6 bases; J trimming: 9 bases; junction bases outside the gene matches: 14. This CDR3 comprises 16 residues. CDR3 loop: CASSKDTSGGAGTQYF. The CDR3 bases are TGTGCCAGCAGTAAAGACACTAGCGGGGGAGCGGGGACGCAGTATTTT.

This chain connects TRBV19 to TRBJ1-2; D might be TRBD1 (6 bases). This CDR3 contains 16 residues. The V and J ends lost 5 bases and 7 bases respectively, with 23 bases between them. Germline V gene data show CDR1 as LNHDA and CDR2 as SQIVND (reference sequence). CDR3 in amino acids: CASSGTGGARSGGYTF. For the CDR3, the DNA is TGTGCCAGTAGTGGGACGGGGGGCGCCAGGTCGGGTGGCTACACCTTC. Filled out from reference TRBV19 and TRBJ1-2, the complete variable domain reads DGGITQSPKYLFRKEGQNVTLSCEQNLNHDAMYWYRQDPGQGLRLIYYSQIVNDFQKGDIAEGYSVSREKKESFPLTVTSAQKNPTAFYLCASSGTGGARSGGYTFGSGTRLTVV.

V and J are TRBV13 and TRBJ2-1; TRBD2 aligns across 7 bases. The CDR3 runs 15 residues. The V gene's germline CDR1 is PRHDT and CDR2 FYEKMQ (reference sequence). With 4 bases clipped from V and 6 bases from J, the junction kept 9 bases outside the gene matches. The CDR3 loop reads CASSYGGNLFNEQFF. The CDR3 nucleotides read TGTGCCAGCAGCTACGGGGGGAACCTCTTCAATGAGCAGTTCTTC.

The V call is TRBV10-3, the J call TRBJ1-4, with TRBD1 identical over 9 bases. The CDR3 has 17 residues. Losses at the gene ends were 3 bases for V and 4 bases for J; bases not matched to a gene: 9. Per germline, CDR1 ENHRY and CDR2 SYGVKD. CDR3 region: CAISDKPGQGNNEKLFF. The DNA of the CDR3 is TGTGCCATCAGTGACAAACCGGGACAGGGAAATAATGAAAAACTGTTTTTT.

This chain uses TRBV6-1 with TRBJ1-1, with D unclear. The germline V gene encodes CDR1 MNHNS and CDR2 SASEGT. V gave up 2 bases and J gave up 4 bases, with 11 bases separating them. The CDR3 length is 14 residues. CDR3 bases: TGTGCCAGCAGTGAATTGGGGAGTTTCACTGAAGCTTTCTTT. It codes for CASSELGSFTEAFF.

The chain uses TRBV6-6 and TRBJ1-1; tentatively, D is TRBD1 (6 bases). Germline CDR1 is MNHNY and CDR2 is SVGAGI (reference sequence). CDR3 size: 15 residues. V dropped 2 bases and J dropped 0 bases, with 10 bases sitting between them. CDR3 nucleotides: TGTGCCAGCAGTTACCTGGGGGACATGAACACTGAAGCTTTCTTT. Residues: CASSYLGDMNTEAFF.

J is TRBJ1-1 and V is TRBV5-4; 9 bases are a match to TRBD1. Germline V lookup: CDR1 SGHNT, CDR2 YYREEE (reference sequence). V lost 4 bases to trimming and J lost 4 bases; unmatched junction nucleotides: 11. The CDR3 is 16 amino acids. The DNA of the CDR3 is TGTGCCAGCAGCCCCCCCGGGACAGGGTACGGCACTGAAGCTTTCTTT. Its translation is CASSPPGTGYGTEAFF.

V usage is TRBV30 and J usage is TRBJ2-7; 9 nucleotides match TRBD2. This CDR3 region has 15 residues. The V and J ends lost 2 bases and 3 bases, in that order; junction bases with no gene match: 8. Germline V gene data show CDR1 as GTSNPN and CDR2 as SVGIG (reference sequence). Here the CDR3 reads CAWSSPRLAVYEQYF. The CDR3 nucleotides read TGTGCCTGGAGTTCGCCCCGACTAGCGGTCTACGAGCAGTACTTC.

The rearrangement links TRBV28 to TRBJ1-5, with D tentatively TRBD1 (5 bases). Looked up from germline, CDR1 is MDHEN and CDR2 is SYDVKM. The V and J ends lost 8 bases and 5 bases respectively, with 7 bases between them. There are 11 residues in the CDR3. Here the CDR3 reads CASGADQPQHF. CDR3 bases: TGTGCCAGCGGGGCGGATCAGCCCCAGCATTTT.

The chain has TRBV7-9 and TRBJ2-5; TRBD2 is a possible D gene (5 bases). The germline V gene encodes CDR1 SEHNR and CDR2 FQNEAQ (reference sequence). Trimming cost V 3 bases and J 5 bases, with 16 bases left between them. CDR3 length equals 15 residues. CDR3 sequence reads: CASSFSGTGGETQYF. In DNA form, the CDR3 reads TGTGCCAGCAGCTTCAGCGGAACCGGTGGGGAGACCCAGTACTTC. Looking up the rest from reference TRBV7-9 and TRBJ2-5 gives the full variable domain: DTGVSQNPRHKITKRGQNVTFRCDPISEHNRLYWYRQTLGQGPEFLTYFQNEAQLEKSRLLSDRFSAERPKGSFSTLEIQRTEQGDSAMYLCASSFSGTGGETQYFGPGTRLLVL.

The rearrangement joins TRBV27 to TRBJ2-3; 8 nucleotides agree with TRBD1. The length of the CDR3 is 15 residues. The J segment lost 0 bases and the V segment lost 6 bases, leaving 5 bases of the junction unmatched. Germline CDR1 and CDR2: MNHEY and SMNVEV (reference sequence). CDR3 amino acids: CASSSRGLSTDTQYF. CDR3 coding DNA: TGTGCCAGCAGCTCCAGGGGGCTTAGCACAGATACGCAGTATTTT.

This chain uses TRBV6-1 with TRBJ1-1, with D perhaps TRBD1 (5 bases). Germline CDR1 is MNHNS and CDR2 is SASEGT. V lost 2 bases to trimming and J lost 1 base, with 8 bases between them. The CDR3 has 14 residues. The CDR3 nucleotides are TGTGCCAGCAGTGAACATAGGGGGAACACTGAAGCTTTCTTT. Its translation is CASSEHRGNTEAFF.